Shown below are 5 T cell receptor beta chains from a single sample sequenced in a study of CD8+ T cells in alopecia areata. Treatment reported: oral pan-JAK inhibitor, 5-10 mg twice daily. Sequencing templates came from extracted RNA that was reverse transcribed into cDNA. This table comes from immunoSEQ multiplex PCR, and its TCRdb copy is limited to in-frame clones, with some not included. The table has 130,000 or so clones, approximately 60% seen once. The sequences come from CD4+ T cells sorted from blood, collected at week 4, from a patient treated with tofacitinib. The receptors come from a human donor with alopecia areata.

This clone appeared a few times. The chain carries TRBV14 and TRBJ2-3; a weak D match, TRBD2 (6 bases). The germline CDR1 and CDR2 sequences are SGHDN and FVKESK. The CDR3 has 16 amino acids. V lost 2 bases and J 2 bases, leaving 14 bases between the germline ends. In DNA, the CDR3 is TGTGCCAGCAGCCAATTGCGGGGAACGCACACAGATACGCAGTATTTT. As protein: CASSQLRGTHTDTQYF. The full variable domain, rest sourced from reference TRBV14 and TRBJ2-3, is EAGVTQFPSHSVIEKGQTVTLRCDPISGHDNLYWYRRVMGKEIKFLLHFVKESKQDESGMPNNRFLAERTGGTYSTLKVQPAELEDSGVYFCASSQLRGTHTDTQYFGPGTRLTVL.

In this sample, this clone turned up a few times. Other nucleotide sequences in the sample specify the same CDR3. The rearrangement joins TRBV29-1 to TRBJ2-3, with TRBD2 as a possible D gene (6 bases). This CDR3 comprises 13 residues. V lost 3 bases to trimming and J lost 1 base, with 8 bases between them. CDR1 and CDR2 from the germline V gene are SQVTM and ANQGSEA. CDR3 loop: CSVDREGTDTQYF. In DNA, the CDR3 is TGCAGCGTTGACAGGGAGGGCACAGATACGCAGTATTTT.

This rearrangement joins TRBV10-3 to TRBJ1-2; the match to TRBD1 covers 7 bases. The CDR3 runs to 13 residues. Unmatched junction bases numbered 7, after V lost 6 bases and J lost 6 bases. Germline V gene sequence: CDR1 ENHRY, CDR2 SYGVKD. The CDR3 DNA reads as TGTGCCATCAGCGGACAGGATTATGATGGCTACACCTTC. It specifies CAISGQDYDGYTF.

This clone was counted a few times. CDR3 residues: CASIGTGLGTQYF. The CDR3 bases are TGTGCCAGCATCGGGACAGGGTTAGGGACCCAGTACTTC. V gene TRBV2 combines with J gene TRBJ2-5, with 9 nucleotides matching TRBD1. The V gene's germline CDR1 is SNHLY and CDR2 FYNNEI. CDR3 length: 13 amino acids. V was pared by 7 bases and J by 7 bases, with 7 bases of the junction left unmatched.

This clone was picked up one time. This chain joins TRBV15 and TRBJ1-5, with unresolved D. This CDR3 contains 15 residues. CDR1 is LNHNV and CDR2 is YYDKDF in the germline V gene (reference sequence). V lost 1 base and J 1 base, leaving 8 bases between the germline ends. This CDR3 is CATSRGETSNQPQHF. CDR3 nucleotide sequence: TGTGCCACCAGCAGAGGGGAGACCAGCAATCAGCCCCAGCATTTT.